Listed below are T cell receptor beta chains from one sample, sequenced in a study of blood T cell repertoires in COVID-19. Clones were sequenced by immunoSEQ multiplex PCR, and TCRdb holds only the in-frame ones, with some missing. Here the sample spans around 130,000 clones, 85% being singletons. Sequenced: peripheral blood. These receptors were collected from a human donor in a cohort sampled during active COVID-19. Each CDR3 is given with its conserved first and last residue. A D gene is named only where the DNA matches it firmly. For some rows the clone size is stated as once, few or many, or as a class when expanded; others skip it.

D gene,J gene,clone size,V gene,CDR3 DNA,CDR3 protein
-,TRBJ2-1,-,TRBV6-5,TGTGCCAGCAGCCCCGTTGGGGCACGGAACAATGAGCAGTTCTTC,CASSPVGARNNEQFF
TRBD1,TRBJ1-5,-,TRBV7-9,TGTGCCAGCAGCTTTGGAGGGGGCGCGAGCAATCAGCCCCAGCATTTT,CASSFGGGASNQPQHF
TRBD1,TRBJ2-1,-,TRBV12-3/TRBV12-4,TGTGCCAGCAGTCTTGGGACAGTCGATGAGCAGTTCTTC,CASSLGTVDEQFF
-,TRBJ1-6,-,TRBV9,TGTGCCAGCAGCGAGACAGCTGGCCTTAATAATTCACCCCTCCACTTT,CASSETAGLNNSPLHF
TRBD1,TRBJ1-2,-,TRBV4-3,TGCGCCAGCAGCCAGACGACAGGGTTTTATGCAGGCTACACCTTC,CASSQTTGFYAGYTF
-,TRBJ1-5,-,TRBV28,TGTGCCAGCAGTTTACTAGGGGTAGGGCCCCAGCATTTT,CASSLLGVGPQHF
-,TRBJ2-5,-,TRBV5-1,TGCGCCAGCAGCGCGGGCCACTCGAAAGAGACCCAGTACTTC,CASSAGHSKETQYF
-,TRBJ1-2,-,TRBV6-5,TGTGCCAGCAGTACAACAGGCACGTATGGCTACACCTTC,CASSTTGTYGYTF
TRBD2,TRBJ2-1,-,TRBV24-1,TGTGCCACCAGTGCCCGGACTAGCGGGAGTACTGAGCAGTTCTTC,CATSARTSGSTEQFF
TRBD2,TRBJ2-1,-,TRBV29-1,TGCAGCGTGAACCTAGCGGGAGGCTACAATGAGCAGTTCTTC,CSVNLAGGYNEQFF
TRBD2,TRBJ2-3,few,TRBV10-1,TGCGCCAGCAGTGAGTCTTGGACTAGCAATGCAGATACGCAGTATTTT,CASSESWTSNADTQYF
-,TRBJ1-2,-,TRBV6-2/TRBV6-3,TGTGCCAGCAGTTACGAGGCAGAAGCTTATGGCTACACCTTC,CASSYEAEAYGYTF
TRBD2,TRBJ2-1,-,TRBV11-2,TGTGCCAGCAGCCCCCGGGGTAGCGGGGGGTTGAATGAGCAGTTCTTC,CASSPRGSGGLNEQFF
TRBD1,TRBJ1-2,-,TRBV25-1,TGTGCCAGCAGCGCAGGGGGAGGTTTCGGTGGCTACACCTTC,CASSAGGGFGGYTF
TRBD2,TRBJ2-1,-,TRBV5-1,TGCGCCAGCACCTTGGGAGCGGGGGCCCCCAATGAGCAGTTCTTC,CASTLGAGAPNEQFF
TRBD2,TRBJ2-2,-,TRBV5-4,TGTGCCAGCAGCTCGGGACTAGCGGGGGTCCCCGCGGAGCTGTTTTTT,CASSSGLAGVPAELFF
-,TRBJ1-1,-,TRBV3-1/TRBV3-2,TGTGCCAGCAGCCGCACAGAGAGGAACACTGAAGCTTTCTTT,CASSRTERNTEAFF
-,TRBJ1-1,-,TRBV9,TGTGCCAGCAGCGTGGCGGGGAGGGACACTGAAGCTTTCTTT,CASSVAGRDTEAFF
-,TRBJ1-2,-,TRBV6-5,TGTGCCAGCAGTTCGGCGGGGAGGGGCTACACCTTC,CASSSAGRGYTF
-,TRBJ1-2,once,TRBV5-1,TGCGCCAGCAGCCCCGGACTCCTGTTAGCTAACTATGGCTACACCTTC,CASSPGLLLANYGYTF
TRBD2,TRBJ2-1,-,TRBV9,TGTGCCAGCAGCGTAGGGCTAGCGGGTGAGCAGTTCTTC,CASSVGLAGEQFF
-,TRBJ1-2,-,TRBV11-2,TGTGCCAGCAGCTTAGATCGGTTCTATGGCTACACCTTC,CASSLDRFYGYTF
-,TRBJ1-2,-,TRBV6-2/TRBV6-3,TGTGCCAGCAGCCCTCGGGCAGGGCATGGCTACACCTTC,CASSPRAGHGYTF
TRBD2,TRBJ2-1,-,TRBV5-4,TGTGCCAGCAGCTTCCCCATAGCGGGCCCAGACAATGAGCAGTTCTTC,CASSFPIAGPDNEQFF
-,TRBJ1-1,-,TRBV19,TGTGCCACCCTAGGGGCCCAGAACACTGAAGCTTTCTTT,CATLGAQNTEAFF
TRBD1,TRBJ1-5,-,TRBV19,TGTGCCAGTAGTAGGGACGACAGGGGCAATCAGCCCCAGCATTTT,CASSRDDRGNQPQHF
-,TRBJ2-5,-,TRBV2,TGTGCCACTTCTTCGGCGGGCCAAGAGACCCAGTACTTC,CATSSAGQETQYF
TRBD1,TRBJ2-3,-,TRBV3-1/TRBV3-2,TGTGCCAGCAGCCTGGGACAGGGTAACACAGATACGCAGTATTTT,CASSLGQGNTDTQYF
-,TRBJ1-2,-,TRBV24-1,TGTGCCACCAGTGATAGCGCTCCTAACTATGGCTACACCTTC,CATSDSAPNYGYTF